The 28 T cell receptor gamma chains in this list originate from one sample, sequenced in a study of gamma delta lymphoproliferative disorders and STAT genes. The receptor sequences were amplified from genomic DNA of peripheral blood mononuclear cells. TCRdb called clones from the multiplex PCR reads again using CATT. The sample shows approximately 1,300 gamma-chain clones, about 12% of them seen only once. The sample consisted of blood. The receptor source for this set is a human donor in good health.

This clone is categorized as medium-sized. The V call is TRGV8, the J call TRGJ1 or TRGJ2. The J gene was not available in TCRdb and was assigned here by matching the DNA to germline segments. Germline CDR1 VENAVY, CDR2 YDSYNSRV. V was pared by 9 bases and J by 0 bases, with 5 bases of the junction left unmatched. CDR3 size: 12 residues. The CDR3 spells CATVSNYYKKLF. The CDR3 DNA sequence: TGTGCCACCGTCTCGAATTATTATAAGAAACTCTTT.

By its share, this clone is medium-sized. The chain links TRGV2 to TRGJ1 or TRGJ2. TCRdb records no J gene; here it was assigned by comparing the DNA to germline. Germline CDR1 is EGSNGY and CDR2 is YDSYNSKV. V shed 1 base and J 6 bases; nucleotides not matched to a gene: 6. This CDR3 contains 13 residues. CDR3 loop: CATWDGRGYKKLF. CDR3 coding DNA: TGTGCCACCTGGGACGGACGTGGTTATAAGAAACTCTTT.

This clone ranks as large. The sample contains more than one DNA sequence encoding this CDR3. In nucleotides, the CDR3 is TGTGCCACCTGGGACGGGCAAGGGGGTTATAAGAAACTCTTT. It yields the protein CATWDGQGGYKKLF. The rearrangement links TRGV2 to TRGJ1 or TRGJ2. TCRdb carries no J gene annotation; the J gene was assigned here by matching the DNA with germline. The CDR3 has 14 amino acids. Germline trimming cut 0 bases from V and 6 bases from J; bases unmatched to any gene: 8. The germline V gene encodes CDR1 EGSNGY and CDR2 YDSYNSKV.

This clone is medium-sized (0.01 to 0.1%) in the sample. The chain employs TRGV2 and TRGJ1 or TRGJ2. Assignment of the J gene here rests on matching the DNA to germline, because TCRdb gives none. This CDR3 contains 15 residues. Germline loops: CDR1 EGSNGY, CDR2 YDSYNSKV. J lost 1 base, V lost 2 bases, and 8 bases had no gene match. The CDR3 DNA follows: TGTGCCACCTGGGACGAGACTATAAATTATTATAAGAAACTCTTT. Protein: CATWDETINYYKKLF.

Sample share makes this clone medium-sized. The V and J genes are TRGV2 and TRGJ1 or TRGJ2. The J gene was missing in TCRdb and was found by matching the end of the DNA to germline. The germline gives CDR1 EGSNGY, CDR2 YDSYNSKV. This CDR3 is built from 13 residues. Trimming removed 5 bases from V and 3 bases from J; junction bases left unmatched: 7. CDR3 sequence reads: CATWGLFYYKKLF. The CDR3 DNA follows: TGTGCCACCTGGGGCCTGTTTTATTATAAGAAACTCTTT.

CDR3 coding DNA: TGTGCTGCGTCCTCCACTGGTTGGTTCAAGATATTT. This gives the protein CAASSTGWFKIF. The rearrangement joins TRGV10 to TRGJP1. The J gene is absent in TCRdb and was assigned here via DNA matching to germline. TRGV10 is an ORF, with its function uncertain. J was trimmed by 3 bases and V by 10 bases; bases with no gene match: 3. This CDR3 region has 12 residues.

This clone counts as large. The V call is TRGV10, the J call TRGJP1. The J gene, missing from TCRdb, was assigned here through DNA to germline matching. TRGV10 is identified as an open reading frame with a role that is uncertain. There are 13 residues in the CDR3. V gave up 8 bases and J gave up 4 bases; unmatched junction bases: 5. CDR3 in DNA: TGTGCTGCGTGGGAAGGCACTGGTTGGTTCAAGATATTT. Its translation is CAAWEGTGWFKIF.

The chain employs TRGV11 and TRGJ1 or TRGJ2. TCRdb does not report a J gene; here it was assigned by matching the DNA to germline references. TRGV11 is given ORF status, its function remaining uncertain. The junction had 9 bases not matched to a gene; V was cut back by 0 bases and J by 1 base. This CDR3 is built from 17 residues. The CDR3 loop is CACWIRHPNQNYYKKLF. CDR3 in DNA: TGTGCCTGCTGGATTAGGCACCCCAACCAAAATTATTATAAGAAACTCTTT.

This clone qualifies as medium-sized. The chain combines TRGV4 with TRGJ1 or TRGJ2. The J gene comes from matching the DNA to germline here; TCRdb lacks it. V gave up 9 bases and J gave up 12 bases; unmatched junction bases: 11. This CDR3 is 10 amino acids long. Germline CDR1 is EGSTGY and CDR2 is YDSYTSSV. The CDR3 reads CATVVEWKLF. The CDR3 DNA reads as TGTGCCACCGTGGTAGAGTGGAAACTCTTT.

This clone qualifies as medium-sized. This chain joins TRGV8 and TRGJP2. No J gene is reported in TCRdb; it was inferred here by comparing the DNA with germline. Germline lookup yields CDR1 VENAVY and CDR2 YDSYNSRV. The CDR3 runs 14 residues. Losses at the gene ends were 4 bases for V and 3 bases for J; bases not matched to a gene: 5. CDR3 amino acids: CATWEPGSDWIKTF. CDR3 nucleotides: TGTGCCACCTGGGAGCCAGGTAGTGATTGGATCAAGACGTTT.

In its sample, this clone is medium-sized (0.01 to 0.1%). The translation of this DNA and the TCRdb protein of a much larger clone differ at residue 6, probably owing to a read error; the protein shown here is translated from the DNA. The rearrangement joins TRGV10 to TRGJ1 or TRGJ2. In the absence of a J gene in TCRdb, the DNA was matched to germline to assign it here. TRGV10 is noted as an ORF with a role that remains uncertain. The CDR3 contains 11 residues. V was clipped by 8 bases and J by 6 bases; unmatched bases: 5. The CDR3 loop is CAAWDCYKKLF. DNA of the CDR3: TGTGCTGCGTGGGATTGTTATAAGAAACTCTTT.

In its sample, this clone ranks as large. This sequence joins TRGV10 and TRGJ1 or TRGJ2. No J gene was available from TCRdb, and it was assigned here by a germline match of the DNA. TRGV10 is marked as an open reading frame, function uncertain. V shed 8 bases and J 1 base; nucleotides not matched to a gene: 6. CDR3 length: 13 residues. The CDR3 sequence is CAAWGPNYYKKLF. In DNA, the CDR3 is TGTGCTGCGTGGGGACCCAATTATTATAAGAAACTCTTT.

In this sample, this clone is large. The chain links TRGV10 to TRGJ1 or TRGJ2. Matching the DNA to germline supplied the J gene, which TCRdb does not give. TRGV10 belongs to the ORF category, with a function that is uncertain. The CDR3 sequence is 12 residues long. V lost 8 bases to trimming and J lost 6 bases; unmatched junction nucleotides: 8. In DNA, the CDR3 is TGTGCTGCGTGGGATTATTCTTATAAGAAACTCTTT. Protein product: CAAWDYSYKKLF.

By sample share, this clone is medium-sized. The chain uses TRGV9 and TRGJ1 or TRGJ2. TCRdb lists no J gene, so it was determined here by aligning the DNA to germline. CDR1 is GITISATS and CDR2 is ISYDGTV in the germline V gene (reference sequence). With 11 bases clipped from V and 1 base from J, the junction kept 5 bases outside the gene matches. The CDR3 length is 11 residues. The CDR3 bases are TGTGCCTGGCAAAATTATTATAAGAAACTCTTT. Its protein is CAWQNYYKKLF.

This clone is labeled medium-sized (0.01 to 0.1%). The V and J genes are TRGV3 and TRGJ1 or TRGJ2. As TCRdb names no J gene, one was assigned here on the basis of a DNA match to germline. The CDR3 loop spans 14 amino acids. Trimming took 0 bases from V and 3 from J; bases not matched to a gene: 5. The germline V gene has CDR1 VTNTFY and CDR2 YDVSTARD (reference sequence). CDR3 sequence reads: CATWDRPSYYKKLF. CDR3 bases: TGTGCCACCTGGGACAGGCCCAGTTATTATAAGAAACTCTTT.

In this sample, this clone is medium-sized. V usage is TRGV5 and J usage is TRGJ1 or TRGJ2. The J gene, missing from TCRdb, was assigned here through DNA to germline matching. V shed 0 bases and J 6 bases; nucleotides not matched to a gene: 5. The germline V gene has CDR1 VINAFY and CDR2 YDVSNSKD. The length of the CDR3 is 13 residues. The CDR3 spells CATWDRLFYKKLF. CDR3 DNA: TGTGCCACCTGGGACAGGCTATTTTATAAGAAACTCTTT.

The chain carries TRGV10 and TRGJ1 or TRGJ2. The J gene was not available in TCRdb and was assigned here by matching the DNA to germline segments. Being an ORF, TRGV10 has a function that is uncertain. This CDR3 region has 12 residues. V trimming: 8 bases; J trimming: 9 bases; junction bases outside the gene matches: 11. DNA of the CDR3: TGTGCTGCGTGGGTTCTCCCCCTTAAGAAACTCTTT. This gives the protein CAAWVLPLKKLF.

By sample fraction, this clone is large. This chain connects TRGV10 to TRGJP1. The J gene is absent in TCRdb and was assigned here via DNA matching to germline. TRGV10 is annotated as an ORF whose role is uncertain. V lost 8 bases, J lost 6 bases, and 19 bases stayed unmatched. The CDR3 is made up of 17 amino acids. CDR3 nucleotide sequence: TGTGCTGCGTGGGATTACTGGTTTACTATCCCTGGTTGGTTCAAGATATTT. This codes for CAAWDYWFTIPGWFKIF.

This clone is medium-sized (0.01 to 0.1%) by share. The rearrangement links TRGV10 to TRGJ1 or TRGJ2. No J gene was available from TCRdb, and it was assigned here by a germline match of the DNA. TRGV10 is an ORF, with its function uncertain. V was pared by 8 bases and J by 5 bases, with 13 bases of the junction left unmatched. This CDR3 comprises 14 residues. This chain's CDR3 is CAAWDYARNYKKLF. Here the CDR3 DNA reads TGTGCTGCGTGGGATTACGCCCGTAATTATAAGAAACTCTTT.

This clone was found a few times. The protein recorded in TCRdb matches a much larger clone and deviates from this DNA's translation at residue 3, suggesting a read error; the protein here is obtained by translating the DNA. V usage is TRGV4 and J usage is TRGJ1 or TRGJ2. TCRdb lists no J gene, so it was determined here by aligning the DNA to germline. This CDR3 region has 11 residues. Per the germline V gene, CDR1 is EGSTGY and CDR2 is YDSYTSSV. CDR3 region: CAPWGYYKKLF. The DNA for the CDR3 is TGTGCCCCCTGGGGTTATTATAAGAAACTCTTT.

In this sample, this clone is medium-sized (0.01 to 0.1%). The gene calls are TRGV2 and TRGJ1 or TRGJ2. TCRdb gives no J gene; it was assigned here by matching the DNA to germline. The CDR3 totals 13 residues. The germline gives CDR1 EGSNGY, CDR2 YDSYNSKV. V was pared by 0 bases and J by 7 bases, with 6 bases of the junction left unmatched. The CDR3 is CATWDGPRYKKLF. The CDR3 nucleotides read TGTGCCACCTGGGACGGGCCTCGGTATAAGAAACTCTTT.

The chain combines TRGV9 with TRGJP1. TCRdb supplies no J gene; here it was assigned by aligning the nucleotide sequence to germline. Per germline, CDR1 GITISATS and CDR2 ISYDGTV (reference sequence). The J segment lost 2 bases and the V segment lost 6 bases, leaving 0 bases of the junction unmatched. There are 12 residues in the CDR3. The CDR3 bases are TGTGCCTTGTGGACCACTGGTTGGTTCAAGATATTT. It translates to CALWTTGWFKIF.

By sample fraction, this clone is medium-sized. DNA for the CDR3: TGTGCCACCTGGACCCTTTATTATAAGAAACTCTTT. The encoded protein is CATWTLYYKKLF. The V and J genes are TRGV8 and TRGJ1 or TRGJ2. No J segment appears in TCRdb, so it was assigned here by matching the sequence to germline. V lost 6 bases and J lost 3; bases outside the gene matches: 5. The CDR3 covers 12 residues. Per germline, CDR1 VENAVY and CDR2 YDSYNSRV.

This clone is labeled as medium-sized (0.01 to 0.1%). The chain recombines TRGV9 with TRGJ1 or TRGJ2. TCRdb does not report a J gene; here it was assigned by matching the DNA to germline references. Germline CDR1 and CDR2: GITISATS and ISYDGTV (reference sequence). V lost 6 bases to trimming and J lost 2 bases; unmatched junction nucleotides: 10. This CDR3 has 14 amino acids. The CDR3 loop reads CALWPGGYYYKKLF. CDR3 nucleotides: TGTGCCTTGTGGCCCGGGGGGTATTATTATAAGAAACTCTTT.

In this sample, this clone is medium-sized. The chain uses TRGV9 and TRGJ1 or TRGJ2. The J gene, absent from TCRdb, was called here by matching the DNA to germline. This CDR3 contains 12 residues. Germline lookup yields CDR1 GITISATS and CDR2 ISYDGTV (reference sequence). The ends lost 4 bases at V and 4 bases at J; junction bases unmatched: 4. This CDR3 is CALWEGYYKKLF. Here the CDR3 DNA reads TGTGCCTTGTGGGAAGGGTATTATAAGAAACTCTTT.

This clone appeared once. Here the V gene is TRGV2, but the J gene went uncalled. The V gene's germline CDR1 is EGSNGY and CDR2 YDSYNSKV. The CDR3 runs 16 residues. CDR3 residues: CATWDGPRVGAVEQHF. CDR3 nucleotides: TGTGCCACCTGGGACGGGCCGAGGGTGGGGGCAGTGGAACAACACTTT.

In its sample, this clone ranks as large. The V call is TRGV8, the J call TRGJP1. The J gene, left out of TCRdb, was set here by checking the DNA against germline. Germline CDR1 and CDR2: VENAVY and YDSYNSRV. Germline trimming cut 5 bases from V and 12 bases from J; bases unmatched to any gene: 9. There are 12 residues in the CDR3. CDR3 DNA sequence: TGTGCCACCTGGGTAGGTGGAGGGTTCAAGATATTT. Residues: CATWVGGGFKIF.

This clone counts as large (0.1 to 1%). CDR3 sequence: CATWDSPWGGWFKIF. The DNA of the CDR3 is TGTGCCACCTGGGATAGCCCCTGGGGTGGTTGGTTCAAGATATTT. V and J are TRGV4 and TRGJP1. The J gene is absent in TCRdb and was assigned here via DNA matching to germline. From germline, CDR1 is EGSTGY and CDR2 YDSYTSSV. This CDR3 spans 15 amino acids. The ends lost 3 bases at V and 7 bases at J; junction bases unmatched: 11.